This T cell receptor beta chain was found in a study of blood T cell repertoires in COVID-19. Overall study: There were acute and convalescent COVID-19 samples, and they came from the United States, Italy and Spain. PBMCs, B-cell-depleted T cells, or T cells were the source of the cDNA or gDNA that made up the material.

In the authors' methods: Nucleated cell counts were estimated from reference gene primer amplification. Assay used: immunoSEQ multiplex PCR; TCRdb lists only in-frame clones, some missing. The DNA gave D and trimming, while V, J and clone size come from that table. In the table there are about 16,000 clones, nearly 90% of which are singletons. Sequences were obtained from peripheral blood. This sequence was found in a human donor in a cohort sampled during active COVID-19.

This CDR3 is CASSPRDRGATGELFF. The CDR3 DNA sequence: TGTGCCAGCTCACCCCGGGACAGGGGTGCCACCGGGGAGCTGTTTTTT. This chain links TRBV18 with TRBJ2-2, with 10 bases matching TRBD1. V gave up 3 bases and J gave up 4 bases; unmatched junction bases: 5. The CDR3 is 16 residues long. CDR1 and CDR2 from the germline V gene are KGHSH and LQKENI.